This entry describes one T cell receptor beta chain. Trimming removed 6 bases from V and 0 bases from J; junction bases left unmatched: 10. There are 16 residues in the CDR3. The germline V gene encodes CDR1 SQVTM and CDR2 ANQGSEA. This specimen belongs to a study of shared clonotypes between healthy human individuals. Method: immunoSEQ multiplex PCR; TCRdb's copy keeps in-frame clones and lacks some. The data contain around 95,000 clones, less than 60% of them singletons. This sequence originates from a woman in her forties in good health. Some clones in this sample may be carry-over from other donors' samples. The chain links TRBV29-1 to TRBJ2-1, with TRBD1 identical over 8 bases. The specimen sequenced was PBMCs. CDR3 sequence: CSVADTGGTSYNEQFF. CDR3 sequence (DNA): TGCAGCGTGGCGGATACAGGGGGAACCTCCTACAATGAGCAGTTCTTC.